Presented here are 24 T cell receptor beta chains from one specimen sequenced in a study of CD8+CD57+ T cells in acquired aplastic anemia. Profiles of TCR beta VDJ and CDR3 were generated from a genomic DNA template. TCRdb called the reads again in MiXCR, with one record for every CDR3 protein. The table lists roughly 64,000 distinct CDR3 sequences, about 54% of them singletons. The sequenced sample was sorted CD4+, CD8+, or CD8+CD57+ T cells (not recorded which) from PBMCs. All receptors derive from a human donor in good health, serving as a control.

This clonotype was counted many times. The V call is TRBV19, the J call TRBJ1-2; D ambiguous. The germline gives CDR1 LNHDA, CDR2 SQIVND (reference sequence). The germline V and J ends were trimmed by 3 bases and 0 bases, with 8 bases remaining between them. The CDR3 has 14 residues. The CDR3 DNA sequence: TGTGCCAGTAGTATGCTGGGGACTAACTATGGCTACACCTTC. Encoded protein: CASSMLGTNYGYTF.

The V call is TRBV20-1, the J call TRBJ1-6; D unclear. This CDR3 contains 15 residues. The germline V and J ends were trimmed by 2 bases and 0 bases, with 8 bases remaining between them. CDR1 and CDR2 from the germline V gene are DFQATT and SNEGSKA (reference sequence). The CDR3 nucleotides are TGCAGTGCTAGATGGTGGCGCTCCTATAATTCACCCCTCCACTTT. Encoded protein: CSARWWRSYNSPLHF.

The chain employs TRBV20-1 and TRBJ1-1; maybe TRBD1 (6 bases). V was pared by 1 base and J by 10 bases, with 19 bases between. Germline loops: CDR1 DFQATT, CDR2 SNEGSKA (reference sequence). The CDR3 covers 14 residues. CDR3 amino acids: CSARVNRVDQGAFF. CDR3 nucleotide sequence: TGCAGTGCTAGAGTTAACAGGGTTGACCAAGGAGCTTTCTTT.

This chain joins TRBV19 and TRBJ2-7; 7 bases line up with TRBD1. Germline V CDR1 and CDR2: LNHDA, SQIVND (reference sequence). The junction had 0 bases not matched to a gene; V was cut back by 1 base and J by 3 bases. This CDR3 spans 13 amino acids. The CDR3 loop reads CASSIAGGYEQYF. In DNA, the CDR3 is TGTGCCAGTAGTATAGCAGGGGGCTACGAGCAGTACTTC.

This clonotype appeared many times. The V gene is TRBV19, the J gene TRBJ1-5; TRBD1 is a possible D gene (6 bases). V was clipped by 3 bases and J by 0 bases, with 12 bases between them. Germline CDR1 is LNHDA and CDR2 is SQIVND (reference sequence). This CDR3 is built from 16 residues. The chain's CDR3 is CASSITGSYSNQPQHF. The CDR3 DNA reads as TGTGCCAGTAGTATCACAGGGAGCTATAGCAATCAGCCCCAGCATTTT.

This clonotype is deemed medium-sized. The chain joins TRBV2 to TRBJ2-3, with no clear D. The CDR3 is made up of 11 amino acids. Trimming shortened V by 9 bases and J by 6 bases, and 10 bases separated the two germline ends. Germline CDR1 and CDR2: SNHLY and FYNNEI. The CDR3 is CASLLGDTQYF. The CDR3 nucleotides are TGTGCCAGTCTTCTCGGGGATACGCAGTATTTT.

In nucleotides, the CDR3 is TGTGCCACCAGTGATTTGAGCAGGGCGGGAGGCACAGATACGCAGTATTTT. As protein: CATSDLSRAGGTDTQYF. This chain joins TRBV24-1 and TRBJ2-3, with 7 bases fitting TRBD2. This CDR3 has 17 amino acids. V was pared by 0 bases and J by 1 base, with 6 bases of the junction left unmatched. Germline CDR1 reads KGHDR; CDR2 reads SFDVKD.

This clonotype appeared many times. The chain joins TRBV30 to TRBJ1-4; D might be TRBD1 (6 bases). The CDR3 covers 13 residues. V was shortened by 4 bases and J by 8 bases, with 14 bases between the two germline ends. Per germline, CDR1 GTSNPN and CDR2 SVGIG (reference sequence). This chain's CDR3 is CAWTTGYTEKLFF. The CDR3 DNA reads TGTGCCTGGACAACAGGGTATACAGAAAAACTGTTTTTT.

A word on this clonotype: One junction end disagrees with the germline gene, perhaps due to a read error. The chain uses TRBV7-3 and TRBJ2-1, with 7 bases that match TRBD1. The CDR3 spans 15 residues. Germline V gene lookup returns CDR1 SGHTA and CDR2 FQGTGA. The DNA of the CDR3 is TGTGCCAGCAGCATAACAGGGGACCTCTCCAATGAGCAGTTCTTC. Protein: CASSITGDLSNEQFF.

The rearrangement joins TRBV20-1 to TRBJ1-6; D remains ambiguous. The CDR3 consists of 11 residues. Germline-derived CDR1 and CDR2 are DFQATT and SNEGSKA (reference sequence). Between the trimmed V and J ends, which lost 8 bases and 7 bases, there was a span of 9 bases. The CDR3 region is CSYPGNSPLHF. CDR3 sequence (DNA): TGCAGTTACCCCGGCAATTCACCCCTCCACTTT.

In its sample, this clonotype was seen a few times. This rearrangement joins TRBV2 to TRBJ2-6; tentative D call: TRBD2 (5 bases). CDR1 is SNHLY and CDR2 is FYNNEI in the germline V gene. Trimming took off 1 base at V and 1 base at J, with 17 bases between the two ends. This CDR3 is 19 amino acids long. The CDR3 coding sequence is TGTGCCAGCAGTGAAGTGGCACTAGAGAGAAGGTCTGGGGCCAACGTCCTGACTTTC. This sequence encodes CASSEVALERRSGANVLTF.

The V gene is TRBV2, the J gene TRBJ2-5, with 9 bases fitting TRBD2. Trimming removed 6 bases from V and 13 bases from J; junction bases left unmatched: 12. The CDR3 covers 13 residues. The germline V gene encodes CDR1 SNHLY and CDR2 FYNNEI. This chain's CDR3 is CASRGLAQFRRYF. As DNA, the CDR3 is TGTGCCAGCAGAGGACTAGCGCAATTTAGACGGTACTTC.

The chain uses TRBV24-1 and TRBJ1-2; the match to TRBD1 covers 10 bases. Germline V gene sequence: CDR1 KGHDR, CDR2 SFDVKD. V trimming: 5 bases; J trimming: 8 bases; junction bases outside the gene matches: 16. The CDR3 runs 17 residues. The DNA of the CDR3 is TGTGCCACCAGTGCCCATCGGACAGGGGGTTCGGGGAAAGGCTACACCTTC. Translation gives CATSAHRTGGSGKGYTF.

The rearrangement links TRBV25-1 to TRBJ1-6, with a weak D call TRBD1 (5 bases). The germline gives CDR1 MGHDK, CDR2 SYGVNS. The CDR3 has 14 residues. V shed 3 bases and J shed 6 bases, with 9 bases lying between them. CDR3 sequence: CASSEAGGNSPLHF. The CDR3 DNA reads as TGTGCCAGCAGTGAGGCGGGGGGTAATTCACCCCTCCACTTT.

This clonotype was found many times. CDR3 DNA sequence: TGTGCCAGCAGCCAAGGCGGCGGGAGGGCCGGAAATGAGCAGTTCTTC. Protein: CASSQGGGRAGNEQFF. The chain carries TRBV3-1 and TRBJ2-1, with 9 bases lining up with TRBD2. Trimming at V came to 1 base and at J to 7 bases, leaving 8 bases not matched to a gene. CDR3 length: 16 amino acids. CDR1 and CDR2 (germline): LGHDT, YNNKEL (reference sequence).

This clonotype has a handful of counts. This chain uses TRBV20-1 with TRBJ2-7; 7 bases agree with TRBD2. Trimming took 3 bases from V and 3 from J; bases not matched to a gene: 2. The germline CDR1 and CDR2 sequences are DFQATT and SNEGSKA (reference sequence). This CDR3 is built from 12 residues. This chain's CDR3 is CSASGRLYEQYF. The CDR3 DNA reads as TGCAGTGCTAGCGGGAGGCTCTACGAGCAGTACTTC.

J is TRBJ1-4 and V is TRBV5-1; D is possibly TRBD1 (5 bases). The CDR3 extends over 14 amino acids. The germline gives CDR1 SGHRS, CDR2 YFSETQ. The V end was cut by 1 base, the J end by 7 bases, with 11 bases between. The CDR3 coding sequence is TGCGCCAGCAGCTTGTCGGGGGGAGGTGAAAAACTGTTTTTT. Amino acid sequence: CASSLSGGGEKLFF. Looking up the rest from reference TRBV5-1 and TRBJ1-4 gives the full variable domain: KAGVTQTPRYLIKTRGQQVTLSCSPISGHRSVSWYQQTPGQGLQFLFEYFSETQRNKGNFPGRFSGRQFSNSRSEMNVSTLELGDSALYLCASSLSGGGEKLFFGSGTQLSVL.

By proportion, this clonotype is medium-sized. This chain connects TRBV5-1 to TRBJ2-7; TRBD2 agrees at 11 bases. Germline V gives CDR1 SGHRS, CDR2 YFSETQ. The ends lost 4 bases at V and 5 bases at J; junction bases unmatched: 11. The CDR3 has 16 residues. CDR3 in amino acids: CASSGLAGGNEDEQYF. DNA for the CDR3: TGCGCCAGCAGCGGGCTAGCGGGGGGCAACGAGGACGAGCAGTACTTC. Full variable domain (remainder filled in from reference TRBV5-1 and TRBJ2-7): KAGVTQTPRYLIKTRGQQVTLSCSPISGHRSVSWYQQTPGQGLQFLFEYFSETQRNKGNFPGRFSGRQFSNSRSEMNVSTLELGDSALYLCASSGLAGGNEDEQYFGPGTRLTVT.

This clonotype was recorded at least ten times. The CDR3 region has the DNA TGTGCCAGCAGCTCTAGGACAGGGGGCTTGGGTTCACCCCTCCACTTT. It is translated as CASSSRTGGLGSPLHF. The genes are TRBV7-6 and TRBJ1-6, with TRBD1 matching over 11 bases. The CDR3 extends over 16 amino acids. Trimming took 4 bases from V and 9 from J; bases not matched to a gene: 8. Per germline, CDR1 SGHVS and CDR2 FNYEAQ.

The V gene is TRBV2, the J gene TRBJ1-4; D ambiguous. Germline CDR1 reads SNHLY; CDR2 reads FYNNEI. The CDR3 sequence is 12 residues long. The germline V and J ends were trimmed by 9 bases and 7 bases, with 12 bases remaining between them. The CDR3 DNA follows: TGTGCCAGTATTGGGGAGGGTGAAAAACTGTTTTTT. Translating it yields CASIGEGEKLFF.

This chain connects TRBV25-1 to TRBJ2-3, with 8 bases identical to TRBD2. Germline lookup yields CDR1 MGHDK and CDR2 SYGVNS. V lost 7 bases, J lost 6 bases, and 6 bases stayed unmatched. The CDR3 runs to 13 residues. The CDR3 reads CASTPGGRDTQYF. The CDR3 DNA is TGTGCCAGCACCCCGGGAGGGAGGGATACGCAGTATTTT.

In its sample, this clonotype was seen many times. The rearrangement links TRBV5-1 to TRBJ2-1; D is unclear. This CDR3 contains 15 residues. Germline CDR1 is SGHRS and CDR2 is YFSETQ. The V gene lost 0 bases and the J gene lost 0 bases, with 7 bases spanning the gap. CDR3 region: CASSLAKVSYNEQFF. For the CDR3, the DNA is TGCGCCAGCAGCTTGGCGAAGGTCTCCTACAATGAGCAGTTCTTC.

This clonotype was observed at least ten times. This chain joins TRBV18 and TRBJ2-7, with D possibly matching TRBD1 (6 bases). Germline assignment: CDR1 KGHSH and CDR2 LQKENI. CDR3 size: 15 residues. V was shortened by 4 bases and J by 0 bases, with 13 bases between the two germline ends. This CDR3 is CASSRQRTASYEQYF. The CDR3 DNA follows: TGTGCCAGCTCACGACAGCGGACAGCCTCCTACGAGCAGTACTTC.

The V and J genes are TRBV7-3 and TRBJ2-7, with 7 bases that match TRBD2. The CDR3 has 18 amino acids. V was clipped by 4 bases and J by 7 bases; unmatched bases: 22. Germline V CDR1 and CDR2: SGHTA, FQGTGA. The CDR3 nucleotides are TGTGCCAGCAGCTCTGGCAAAGCTCGCGGGAGTTCCCCGGGAGAGCAGTACTTC. It specifies CASSSGKARGSSPGEQYF.